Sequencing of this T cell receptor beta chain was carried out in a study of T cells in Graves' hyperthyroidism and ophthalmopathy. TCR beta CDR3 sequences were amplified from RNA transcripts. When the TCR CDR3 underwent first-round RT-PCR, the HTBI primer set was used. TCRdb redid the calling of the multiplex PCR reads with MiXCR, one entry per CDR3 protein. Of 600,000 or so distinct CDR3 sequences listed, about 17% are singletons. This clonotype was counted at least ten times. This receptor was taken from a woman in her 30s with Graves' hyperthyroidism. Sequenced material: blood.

The CDR3 loop is CASSEWGIGTGELFF. In DNA, the CDR3 is TGTGCCAGCAGTGAATGGGGCATAGGTACCGGGGAGCTGTTTTTT. V and J are TRBV6-1 and TRBJ2-2, with D maybe TRBD1 (5 bases). This CDR3 spans 15 amino acids. Germline values: CDR1 MNHNS, CDR2 SASEGT. V was trimmed by 2 bases and J by 5 bases, leaving 12 bases between them.